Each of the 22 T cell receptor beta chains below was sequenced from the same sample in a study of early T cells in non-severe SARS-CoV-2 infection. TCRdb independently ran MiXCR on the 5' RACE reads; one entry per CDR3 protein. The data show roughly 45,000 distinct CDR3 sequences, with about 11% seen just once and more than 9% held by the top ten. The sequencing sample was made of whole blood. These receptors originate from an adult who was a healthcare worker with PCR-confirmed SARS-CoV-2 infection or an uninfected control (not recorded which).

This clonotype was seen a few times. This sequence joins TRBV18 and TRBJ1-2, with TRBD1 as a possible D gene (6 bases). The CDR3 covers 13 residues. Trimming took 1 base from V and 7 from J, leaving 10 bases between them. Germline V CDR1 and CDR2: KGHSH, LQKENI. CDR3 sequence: CASSPQGESGYTF. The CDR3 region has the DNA TGTGCCAGCTCACCACAGGGGGAGAGTGGCTACACCTTC.

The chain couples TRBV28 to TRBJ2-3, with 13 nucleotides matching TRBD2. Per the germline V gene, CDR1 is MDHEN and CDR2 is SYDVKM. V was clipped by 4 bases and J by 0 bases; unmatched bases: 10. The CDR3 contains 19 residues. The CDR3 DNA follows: TGTGCCAGCAGTTATGGACTAGCGGGGGCATCCTGGAGCACAGATACGCAGTATTTT. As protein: CASSYGLAGASWSTDTQYF.

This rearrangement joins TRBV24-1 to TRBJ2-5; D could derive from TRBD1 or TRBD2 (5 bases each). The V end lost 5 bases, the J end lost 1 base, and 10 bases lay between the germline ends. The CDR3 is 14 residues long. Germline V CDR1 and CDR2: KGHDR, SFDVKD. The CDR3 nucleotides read TGTGCCACCAGTGTTTCAGGGACCCAAGAGACCCAGTACTTC. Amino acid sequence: CATSVSGTQETQYF.

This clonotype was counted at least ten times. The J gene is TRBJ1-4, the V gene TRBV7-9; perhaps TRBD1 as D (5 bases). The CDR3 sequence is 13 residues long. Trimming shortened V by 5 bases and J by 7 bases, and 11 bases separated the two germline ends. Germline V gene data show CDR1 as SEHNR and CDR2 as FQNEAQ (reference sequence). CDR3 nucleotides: TGTGCCAGCAGCCGAGGGGACGGTGAAAAACTGTTTTTT. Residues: CASSRGDGEKLFF.

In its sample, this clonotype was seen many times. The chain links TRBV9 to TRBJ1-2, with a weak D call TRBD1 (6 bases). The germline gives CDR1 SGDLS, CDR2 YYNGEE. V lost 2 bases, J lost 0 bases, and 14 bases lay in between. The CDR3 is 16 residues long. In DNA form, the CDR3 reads TGTGCCAGCAGCGTCCCCTTGACAGGTCCTAACTATGGCTACACCTTC. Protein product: CASSVPLTGPNYGYTF.

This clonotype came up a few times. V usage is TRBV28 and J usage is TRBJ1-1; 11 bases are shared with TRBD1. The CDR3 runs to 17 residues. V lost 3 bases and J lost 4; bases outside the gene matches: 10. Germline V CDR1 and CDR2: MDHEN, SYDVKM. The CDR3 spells CASSFGGTGGFFTEAFF. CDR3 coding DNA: TGTGCCAGCAGTTTTGGTGGGACAGGGGGATTCTTCACTGAAGCTTTCTTT.

CDR3 DNA sequence: TGTGCCTGGAGTGTAAAGGCAGGGACCGGGGAGCAGTACTTC. Encoded protein: CAWSVKAGTGEQYF. This sequence joins TRBV30 and TRBJ2-7; TRBD1 or TRBD2 may be the D gene (5 bases each). V was clipped by 0 bases and J by 7 bases, with 16 bases between them. Germline V gene sequence: CDR1 GTSNPN, CDR2 SVGIG (reference sequence). This CDR3 is 14 amino acids long.

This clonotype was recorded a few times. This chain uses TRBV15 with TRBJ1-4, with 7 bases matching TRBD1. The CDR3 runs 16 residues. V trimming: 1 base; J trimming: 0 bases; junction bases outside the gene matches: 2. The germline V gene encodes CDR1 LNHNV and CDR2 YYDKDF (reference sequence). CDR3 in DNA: TGTGCCACCAGCAGAGTAACAGGGGCAACTAATGAAAAACTGTTTTTT. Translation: CATSRVTGATNEKLFF.

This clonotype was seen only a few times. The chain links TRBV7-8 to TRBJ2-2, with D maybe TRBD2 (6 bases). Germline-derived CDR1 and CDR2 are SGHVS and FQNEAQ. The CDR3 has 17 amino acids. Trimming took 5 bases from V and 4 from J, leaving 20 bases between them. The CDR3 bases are TGTGCCAGCAGCACTGCGGGCCGTCTCGGGGGCACCGGGGAGCTGTTTTTT. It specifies CASSTAGRLGGTGELFF.

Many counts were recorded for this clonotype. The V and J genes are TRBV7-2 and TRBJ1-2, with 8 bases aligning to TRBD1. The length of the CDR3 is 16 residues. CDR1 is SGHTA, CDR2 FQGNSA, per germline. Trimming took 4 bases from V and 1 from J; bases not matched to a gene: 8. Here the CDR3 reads CASSSIMTGDNYGYTF. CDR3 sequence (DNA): TGTGCCAGCAGCTCGATTATGACAGGGGATAACTATGGCTACACCTTC.

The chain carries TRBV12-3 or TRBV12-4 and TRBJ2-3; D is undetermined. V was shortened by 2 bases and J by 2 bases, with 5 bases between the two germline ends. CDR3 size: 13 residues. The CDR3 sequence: CASSLIVTDTQYF. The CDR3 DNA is TGTGCCAGCAGTTTAATCGTCACAGATACGCAGTATTTT.

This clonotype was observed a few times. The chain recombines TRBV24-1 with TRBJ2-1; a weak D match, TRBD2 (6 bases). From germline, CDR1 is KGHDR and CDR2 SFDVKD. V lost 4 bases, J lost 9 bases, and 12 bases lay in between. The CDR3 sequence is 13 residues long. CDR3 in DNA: TGTGCCACCAGTGAGGATGTGGGGGGTGAGCAGTTCTTC. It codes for CATSEDVGGEQFF.

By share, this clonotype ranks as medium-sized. The CDR3 nucleotides are TGTGCCAGTAGTATCCAAGGGCACCCGGATGGCTACACCTTC. Translated, it gives CASSIQGHPDGYTF. The V call is TRBV19, the J call TRBJ1-2, with D unclear. V dropped 3 bases and J dropped 6 bases, with 14 bases sitting between them. The CDR3 is 14 residues long. Germline loops: CDR1 LNHDA, CDR2 SQIVND (reference sequence). The variable domain in full, with the rest retrieved from reference TRBV19 and TRBJ1-2, is DGGITQSPKYLFRKEGQNVTLSCEQNLNHDAMYWYRQDPGQGLRLIYYSQIVNDFQKGDIAEGYSVSREKKESFPLTVTSAQKNPTAFYLCASSIQGHPDGYTFGSGTRLTVV.

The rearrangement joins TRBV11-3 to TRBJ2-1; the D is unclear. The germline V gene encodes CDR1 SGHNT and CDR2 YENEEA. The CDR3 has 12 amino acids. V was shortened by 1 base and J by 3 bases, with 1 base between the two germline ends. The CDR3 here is CASSLVYNEQFF. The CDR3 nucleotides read TGTGCCAGCAGCTTAGTCTACAATGAGCAGTTCTTC.

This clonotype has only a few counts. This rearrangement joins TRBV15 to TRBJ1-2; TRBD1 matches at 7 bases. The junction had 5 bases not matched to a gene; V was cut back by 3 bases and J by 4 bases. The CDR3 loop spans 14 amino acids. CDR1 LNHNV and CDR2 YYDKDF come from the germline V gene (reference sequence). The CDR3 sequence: CATSRDRDSYGYTF. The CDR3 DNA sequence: TGTGCCACCAGCAGGGACCGGGACAGCTATGGCTACACCTTC.

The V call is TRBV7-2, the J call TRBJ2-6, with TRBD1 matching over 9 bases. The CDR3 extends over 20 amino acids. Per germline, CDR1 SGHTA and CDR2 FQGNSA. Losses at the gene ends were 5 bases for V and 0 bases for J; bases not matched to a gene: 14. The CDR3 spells CASSRALYRGRVSGANVLTF. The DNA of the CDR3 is TGTGCCAGCAGCCGGGCCCTATACAGGGGGCGGGTCTCTGGGGCCAACGTCCTGACTTTC.

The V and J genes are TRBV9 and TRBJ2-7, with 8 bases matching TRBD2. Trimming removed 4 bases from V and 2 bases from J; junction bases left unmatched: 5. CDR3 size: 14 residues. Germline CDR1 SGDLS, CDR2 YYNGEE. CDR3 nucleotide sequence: TGTGCCAGCAGCTCCGGGAGGGAAACCTACGAGCAGTACTTC. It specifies CASSSGRETYEQYF.

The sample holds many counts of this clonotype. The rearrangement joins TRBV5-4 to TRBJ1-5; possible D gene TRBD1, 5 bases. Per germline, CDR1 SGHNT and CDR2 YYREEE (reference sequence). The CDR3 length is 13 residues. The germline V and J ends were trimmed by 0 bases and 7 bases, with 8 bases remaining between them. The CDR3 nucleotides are TGTGCCAGCAGCTTGGATGGGGACCAGCCCCAGCATTTT. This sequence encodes CASSLDGDQPQHF.

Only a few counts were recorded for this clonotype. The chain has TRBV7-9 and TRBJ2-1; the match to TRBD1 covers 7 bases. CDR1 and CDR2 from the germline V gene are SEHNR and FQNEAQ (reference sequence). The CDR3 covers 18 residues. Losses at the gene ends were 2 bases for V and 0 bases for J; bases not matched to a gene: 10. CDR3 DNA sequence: TGTGCCAGCAGCTTAACTCACAGGGGCGAAAGCTCCTACAATGAGCAGTTCTTC. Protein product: CASSLTHRGESSYNEQFF.

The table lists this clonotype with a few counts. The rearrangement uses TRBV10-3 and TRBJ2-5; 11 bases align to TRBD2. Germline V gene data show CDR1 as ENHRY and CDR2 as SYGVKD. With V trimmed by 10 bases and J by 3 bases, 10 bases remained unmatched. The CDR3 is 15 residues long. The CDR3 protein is CATGASGGTEETQYF. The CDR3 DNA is TGTGCCACCGGAGCTAGCGGGGGGACTGAAGAGACCCAGTACTTC.

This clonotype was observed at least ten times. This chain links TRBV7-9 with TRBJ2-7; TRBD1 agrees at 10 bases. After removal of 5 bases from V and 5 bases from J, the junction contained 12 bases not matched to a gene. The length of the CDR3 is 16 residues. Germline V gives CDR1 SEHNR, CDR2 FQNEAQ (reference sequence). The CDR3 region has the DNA TGTGCCAGCAGCCCCTTTAGGACAGGGGGTGTCCACGAGCAGTACTTC. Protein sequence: CASSPFRTGGVHEQYF. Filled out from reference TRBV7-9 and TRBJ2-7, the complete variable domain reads DTGVSQNPRHKITKRGQNVTFRCDPISEHNRLYWYRQTLGQGPEFLTYFQNEAQLEKSRLLSDRFSAERPKGSFSTLEIQRTEQGDSAMYLCASSPFRTGGVHEQYFGPGTRLTVT.

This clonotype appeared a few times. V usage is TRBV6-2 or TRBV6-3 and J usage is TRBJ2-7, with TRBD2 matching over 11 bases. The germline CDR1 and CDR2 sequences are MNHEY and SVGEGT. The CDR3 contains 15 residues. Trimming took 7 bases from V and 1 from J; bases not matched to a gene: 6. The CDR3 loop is CASNNGLAGSYEQYF. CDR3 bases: TGTGCCAGCAACAATGGACTAGCGGGTTCCTACGAGCAGTACTTC.